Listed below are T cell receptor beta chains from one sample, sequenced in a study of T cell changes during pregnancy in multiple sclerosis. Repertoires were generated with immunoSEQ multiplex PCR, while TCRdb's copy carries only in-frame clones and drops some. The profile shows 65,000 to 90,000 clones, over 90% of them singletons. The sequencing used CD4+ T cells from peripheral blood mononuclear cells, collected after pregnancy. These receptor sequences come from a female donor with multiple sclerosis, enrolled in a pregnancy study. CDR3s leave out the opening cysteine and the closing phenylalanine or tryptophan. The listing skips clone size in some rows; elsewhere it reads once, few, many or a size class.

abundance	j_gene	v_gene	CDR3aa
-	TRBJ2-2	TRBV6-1	ASSETPTGSTGELF
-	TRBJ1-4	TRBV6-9	ASSYSYDNPTNEKLF
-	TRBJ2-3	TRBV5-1	ASSAAQGALSDTQY
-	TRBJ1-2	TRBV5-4	ASSYSGTVVT
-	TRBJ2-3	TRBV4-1	ASSQEARGDTQY
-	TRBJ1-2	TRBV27	ASSFTGGGGYT
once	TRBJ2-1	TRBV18	ASSLRTSGRVGVDEQF
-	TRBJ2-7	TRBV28	ASTSGTGVKEQY
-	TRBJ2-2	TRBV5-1	ASSLNSFSTGELF
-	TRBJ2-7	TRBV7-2	ASSLGLRIDGGAYEQY
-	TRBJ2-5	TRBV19	ASSIGSGGLETQY
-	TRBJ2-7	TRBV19	ASSIRKAGGSSSYEQY
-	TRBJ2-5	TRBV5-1	ASTSRTESRRTQY
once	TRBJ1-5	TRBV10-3	AISEDRGNQPQH
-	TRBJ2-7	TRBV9	ASSETSHSYEQY
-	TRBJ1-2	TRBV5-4	ASSLAAEGYGYT
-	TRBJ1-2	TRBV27	ASSIDSGGYGYT
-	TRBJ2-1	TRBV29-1	SVTREGGGEQF
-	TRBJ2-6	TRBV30	AWKGDSGANVLT
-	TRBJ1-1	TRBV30	AWSISGGTEAF
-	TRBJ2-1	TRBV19	ASKSGLADSNEQF
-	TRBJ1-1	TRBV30	AWSVGVGTEAF
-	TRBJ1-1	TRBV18	ASSPGSAEAF
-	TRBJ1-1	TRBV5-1	ASSLGQQEAF
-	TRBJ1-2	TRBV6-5	ASSYLGGGKVYGYT
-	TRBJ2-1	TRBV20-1	SATTSNQQF
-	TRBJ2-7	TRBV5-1	ASSLSPAGEQY
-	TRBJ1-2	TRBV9	ASSVDTGEGGYT
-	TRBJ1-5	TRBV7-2	ASSLRGQRAQPQH
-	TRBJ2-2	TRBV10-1	ASSERTGPGELF
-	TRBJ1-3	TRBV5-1	ASSLADRDSGNTIY
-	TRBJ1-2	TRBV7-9	ASSLEVIGEDGYT
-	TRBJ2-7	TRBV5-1	ASSLVAGFPYEQY
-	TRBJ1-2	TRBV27	ASSLSHTTYGYT
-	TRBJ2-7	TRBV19	ASSTGQGTREQY
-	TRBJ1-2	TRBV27	ASGFGRGRGYT
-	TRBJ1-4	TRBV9	ASSVGITGGKLWGNEKLF
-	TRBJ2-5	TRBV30	AWSVLGREGVETQY
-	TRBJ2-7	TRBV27	ASSLRSRGGPGWTYEQY
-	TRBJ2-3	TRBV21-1	ASSKRIVARSTDTQY
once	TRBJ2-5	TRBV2	ASSSRTAGTETQY
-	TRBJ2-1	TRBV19	ASRPTSGTLDEQF
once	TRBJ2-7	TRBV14	ASSQVGTSGNEQY
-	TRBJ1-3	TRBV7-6	ASSHLFDNSGNTIY
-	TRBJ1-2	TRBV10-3	AAGGSNYGYT
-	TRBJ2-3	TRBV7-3	ASSPHGGTDTQY